The clone carrying this T cell receptor (beta chain) has a count of ten or more. The J segment lost 5 bases and the V segment lost 6 bases, leaving 4 bases of the junction unmatched. Germline CDR1 is DFQATT and CDR2 is SNEGSKA (reference sequence). This CDR3 has 12 amino acids. This sample is part of a study of blood T cells in healthy people across ages. Primers used in a second PCR of about 6 to 12 cycles were a sample-barcoded 5' primer and a J-beta primer mix. TCRdb fed the 5' RACE reads into MiXCR, producing one record per CDR3 protein. Of a few hundred thousand distinct CDR3 sequences in the sample, roughly 26% were seen once.

The J gene is TRBJ2-3, the V gene TRBV20-1; 8 bases fit TRBD2. This TCR was recovered from a woman between 65 and 79 years old in good health. Sequenced sample: blood. CDR3 amino acids: CSARSGRDTQYF. In DNA form, the CDR3 reads TGCAGTGCAAGAAGCGGGAGAGATACGCAGTATTTT.